This T cell receptor beta chain appears in the sequencing data of a study of response to subunit inactivated influenza vaccine. Findings and caveats of the study: The authors proposed limited new T cell recruitment per seasonal influenza vaccination.

The germline gives CDR1 LGHDT, CDR2 YNNKEL (reference sequence). V lost 4 bases to trimming and J lost 0 bases, with 13 bases between them. The CDR3 length is 15 residues. About this clonotype: The antigen remains undetermined.

Via MiXCR, TCRdb re-called the RT-PCR reads, giving one row per CDR3 protein. The sample consists of 550,000 to 600,000 distinct CDR3 sequences, 12% of them appearing once. The chain recombines TRBV3-1 with TRBJ2-7, with D perhaps assigned TRBD1 or TRBD2 (5 bases each). Sequencing used PBMCs from blood, obtained on the day of vaccination. The receptor was isolated from a man aged 45-65 years who received an inactivated influenza vaccine. The CDR3 DNA is TGTGCCAGCAGCCCCGGGACCGATAGCTCCTACGAGCAGTACTTC. This translates into CASSPGTDSSYEQYF.